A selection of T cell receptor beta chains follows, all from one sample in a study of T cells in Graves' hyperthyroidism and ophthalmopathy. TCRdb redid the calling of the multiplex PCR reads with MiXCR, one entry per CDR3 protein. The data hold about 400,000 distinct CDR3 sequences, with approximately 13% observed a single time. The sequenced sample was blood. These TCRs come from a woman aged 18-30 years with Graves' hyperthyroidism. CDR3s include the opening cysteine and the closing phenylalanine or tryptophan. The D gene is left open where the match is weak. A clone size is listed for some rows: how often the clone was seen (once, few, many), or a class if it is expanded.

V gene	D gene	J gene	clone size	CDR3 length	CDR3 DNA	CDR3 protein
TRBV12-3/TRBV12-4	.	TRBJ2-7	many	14	TGTGCCAGCACTCTCGGGGACCCTGGTGACGAGCAGTACTTC	CASTLGDPGDEQYF
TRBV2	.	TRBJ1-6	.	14	TGTGCCAGCAGCCCAGATGGGACTGATTCACCCCTCCACTTT	CASSPDGTDSPLHF
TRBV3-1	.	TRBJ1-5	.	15	TGTGCCAGCAGCCAAGAGGCGCAGAGCAATCAGCCCCAGCATTTT	CASSQEAQSNQPQHF
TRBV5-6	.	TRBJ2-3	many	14	TGTGCCAGCAGCCGTAATGGACTGACAGATACGCAGTATTTT	CASSRNGLTDTQYF
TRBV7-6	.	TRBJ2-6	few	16	TGTGCCAGCAGAGGTCTCGGGGGGCCTGGGGCCAACGTCCTGACTTTC	CASRGLGGPGANVLTF
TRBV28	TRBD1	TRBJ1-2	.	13	TGTGCCAGCAGCCTAAGCAGGGGGCAGGGCTACACCTTC	CASSLSRGQGYTF
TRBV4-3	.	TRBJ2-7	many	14	TGCGCCAGCAGCCAAGAACAAGGGCGGTACGAGCAGTACTTC	CASSQEQGRYEQYF
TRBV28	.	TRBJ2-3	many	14	TGTGCCAGCAGTTTACGGGGGAGCACAGATACGCAGTATTTT	CASSLRGSTDTQYF
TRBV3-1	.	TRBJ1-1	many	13	TGTGCCAGCAGCCCCCGTTTGCGGACTGAAGCTTTCTTT	CASSPRLRTEAFF
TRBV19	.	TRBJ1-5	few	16	TGTGCCAGTAGTATGGGAGGGACCTACAGCAATCAGCCCCAGCATTTT	CASSMGGTYSNQPQHF
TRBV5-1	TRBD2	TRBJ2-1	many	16	TGCGCCAGCAGCGTAGCGGGGGCCAGCTCCTACAATGAGCAGTTCTTC	CASSVAGASSYNEQFF
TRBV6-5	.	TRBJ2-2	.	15	TGTGCCAGCAGTTTCGCGCTAGGGGGCACCGGGGAGCTGTTTTTT	CASSFALGGTGELFF
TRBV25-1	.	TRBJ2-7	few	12	TGTGCCAGCAGTGAAATTGGCTACGAGCAGTACTTC	CASSEIGYEQYF
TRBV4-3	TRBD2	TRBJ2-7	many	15	TGCGCCAGCAGCCAAGCGGCTAGCGGGTACTACGAGCAGTACTTC	CASSQAASGYYEQYF
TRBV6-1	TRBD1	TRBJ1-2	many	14	TGTGCCAGCAGTGTTGACAGGGGGAGCTATGGCTACACCTTC	CASSVDRGSYGYTF
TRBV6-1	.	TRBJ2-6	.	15	TGTGCCAGCAGCGGGGGCAGGGCTGGGGCCAACGTCCTGACTTTC	CASSGGRAGANVLTF
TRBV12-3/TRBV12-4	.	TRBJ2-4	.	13	TGTGCCAGCCATGGACCGGTCGGAAACATTCAGTACTTC	CASHGPVGNIQYF
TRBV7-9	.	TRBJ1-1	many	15	TGTGCCAGCAGCTTAGTAACAGGGCATCGCACTGAAGCTTTCTTT	CASSLVTGHRTEAFF
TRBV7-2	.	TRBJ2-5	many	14	TGTGCCAGCAGCCCCCCCGGGGCCCAAGAGACCCAGTACTTC	CASSPPGAQETQYF